The source of this T cell receptor (beta chain) is a study of CD8 T cells in ankylosing spondylitis. General study results and limits: Significant enrichment of disease-linked clones was reported in matched ankylosing spondylitis synovial fluid. Disease-linked clones, CD8+, were relatively rare in peripheral blood. Characteristic, it appeared, of ankylosing spondylitis blood was a TCR beta motif of fewer than 10 highly homologous variants. Previously reported in reactive arthritis synovial fluid and blood were some of the motif variants.

CDR3 length: 12 residues. V gave up 4 bases and J gave up 5 bases, with 9 bases separating them. Germline V lookup: CDR1 SNHLY, CDR2 FYNNEI. Generation of TCR beta libraries employed quantitative 5'-RACE incorporating molecular barcodes. TCRdb analysed the 5' RACE reads with MiXCR anew, one entry per CDR3 protein. The data show some 840,000 distinct CDR3 sequences, with about 12% seen just once and about 0.49% held by the top ten. Points on this clonotype: What it binds is unknown.

The chain carries TRBV2 and TRBJ2-7; weak D call: TRBD2 (5 bases). This TCR came from a male donor with ankylosing spondylitis. The sample comprised blood, either unsorted or a sorted T cell fraction (not recorded which). CDR3 protein: CASSAGVDEQYF. Here the CDR3 DNA reads TGTGCCAGCAGTGCCGGGGTGGACGAGCAGTACTTC. The full variable domain, with the rest looked up from reference TRBV2 and TRBJ2-7, is EPEVTQTPSHQVTQMGQEVILRCVPISNHLYFYWYRQILGQKVEFLVSFYNNEISEKSEIFDDQFSVERPDGSNFTLKIRSTKLEDSAMYFCASSAGVDEQYFGPGTRLTVT.